Each of the 23 T cell receptor beta chains below was sequenced from the same sample in a study of blood T cell repertoires in COVID-19. Some clones are missing from TCRdb's copy, which holds only in-frame ones; the method was immunoSEQ multiplex PCR. Found here are 150,000 to 200,000 clones, roughly three quarters of them singletons; the top ten hold 6%. Sequenced sample: peripheral blood. The receptors stem from a woman between 35 and 50 years old with COVID-19, enrolled during active disease.

The V call is TRBV6-2 or TRBV6-3, the J call TRBJ1-2, with a tentative D call TRBD1 (6 bases). From germline, CDR1 is MNHEY and CDR2 SVGEGT. The CDR3 sequence is 17 residues long. V gave up 2 bases and J gave up 4 bases, with 20 bases separating them. In DNA, the CDR3 is TGTGCCAGCAGTTACGTCCGGCGGCGGGGGGCCGGCTATGGCTACACCTTC. Encoded protein: CASSYVRRRGAGYGYTF.

This clone appeared a single time. The rearrangement joins TRBV10-3 to TRBJ2-2; 8 positions agree with TRBD2. The germline CDR1 and CDR2 sequences are ENHRY and SYGVKD. The junction had 9 bases not matched to a gene; V was cut back by 8 bases and J by 4 bases. The CDR3 covers 15 residues. CDR3 DNA: TGTGCCATCCCTAAAGGCACTAGCGGCACCGGGGAGCTGTTTTTT. This translates into CAIPKGTSGTGELFF.

V usage is TRBV19 and J usage is TRBJ1-6, with 8 nucleotides matching TRBD1. The CDR3 totals 13 residues. V shed 5 bases and J 10 bases; nucleotides not matched to a gene: 4. Looked up from germline, CDR1 is LNHDA and CDR2 is SQIVND (reference sequence). This chain's CDR3 is CASSLDRGSPLHF. The CDR3 DNA is TGTGCCAGTAGTCTCGACAGGGGATCACCCCTCCACTTT. Complete variable domain (other parts from reference TRBV19 and TRBJ1-6): DGGITQSPKYLFRKEGQNVTLSCEQNLNHDAMYWYRQDPGQGLRLIYYSQIVNDFQKGDIAEGYSVSREKKESFPLTVTSAQKNPTAFYLCASSLDRGSPLHFGNGTRLTVT.

This chain uses TRBV18 with TRBJ2-7; 9 bases agree with TRBD1. The germline CDR1 and CDR2 sequences are KGHSH and LQKENI. This CDR3 is built from 14 residues. V was pared by 3 bases and J by 7 bases, with 7 bases of the junction left unmatched. The CDR3 spells CASSPGTGMGEQYF. The CDR3 DNA reads as TGTGCCAGCTCACCGGGGACAGGGATGGGTGAGCAGTACTTC.

This chain uses TRBV18 with TRBJ2-7; 9 bases match TRBD1. Germline V gene sequence: CDR1 KGHSH, CDR2 LQKENI. V lost 3 bases to trimming and J lost 2 bases; unmatched junction nucleotides: 5. This CDR3 is 15 amino acids long. CDR3 region: CASSPPQGATYEQYF. CDR3 nucleotides: TGTGCCAGCTCACCCCCACAGGGGGCGACCTACGAGCAGTACTTC.

V usage is TRBV6-5 and J usage is TRBJ2-7; 10 bases are a match to TRBD1. The CDR3 is 13 residues long. Germline V lookup: CDR1 MNHEY, CDR2 SVGAGI. Trimming cost V 6 bases and J 3 bases; bases outside gene matches: 2. CDR3 in amino acids: CASRRTGGYEQYF. CDR3 DNA sequence: TGTGCCAGCAGGAGGACAGGGGGCTACGAGCAGTACTTC.

This chain links TRBV7-3 with TRBJ2-3; a weak D match, TRBD2 (6 bases). The V gene lost 5 bases and the J gene lost 2 bases, with 8 bases spanning the gap. This CDR3 contains 13 residues. Germline CDR1 SGHTA, CDR2 FQGTGA. The CDR3 coding sequence is TGTGCCAGCAGCCAGGACTACACAGATACGCAGTATTTT. Protein product: CASSQDYTDTQYF.

The chain carries TRBV29-1 and TRBJ2-3; D gene uncertain. The germline V gene encodes CDR1 SQVTM and CDR2 ANQGSEA. V was clipped by 7 bases and J by 3 bases, with 5 bases between them. This CDR3 region has 10 residues. This CDR3 is CSAETDTQYF. CDR3 DNA: TGCAGCGCAGAGACAGATACGCAGTATTTT.

V usage is TRBV30 and J usage is TRBJ2-5, with 8 nucleotides matching TRBD2. Germline trimming cut 4 bases from V and 5 bases from J; bases unmatched to any gene: 6. From germline, CDR1 is GTSNPN and CDR2 SVGIG (reference sequence). There are 13 residues in the CDR3. The DNA for the CDR3 is TGTGCCTGGACGGGACTAGGGGTCGAGACCCAGTACTTC. Amino acid sequence: CAWTGLGVETQYF.

The chain carries TRBV5-1 and TRBJ2-7, with a possible D match to TRBD1 (6 bases). The germline CDR1 and CDR2 sequences are SGHRS and YFSETQ. The CDR3 has 17 residues. V lost 3 bases, J lost 0 bases, and 19 bases lay in between. In DNA, the CDR3 is TGCGCCAGCAGCTACGACAGGTTTCCTACGTTCTCCTACGAGCAGTACTTC. Encoded protein: CASSYDRFPTFSYEQYF.

J is TRBJ2-2 and V is TRBV9; 7 bases are shared with TRBD1. The CDR3 is 14 amino acids. The germline V gene encodes CDR1 SGDLS and CDR2 YYNGEE. Trimming cost V 5 bases and J 1 base; bases outside gene matches: 2. CDR3: CASRGTENTGELFF. The CDR3 nucleotides are TGTGCCAGCAGGGGGACAGAGAACACCGGGGAGCTGTTTTTT.

The genes are TRBV4-1 and TRBJ2-1; TRBD2 matches 9 bases. V was clipped by 1 base and J by 8 bases; unmatched bases: 6. This CDR3 has 15 amino acids. Germline V gene sequence: CDR1 MGHRA, CDR2 YSYEKL. In DNA, the CDR3 is TGCGCCAGCAGCCAAGCTAGCGGGGAAAGAGATGAGCAGTTCTTC. Translating gives CASSQASGERDEQFF.

This chain joins TRBV6-2 or TRBV6-3 and TRBJ2-3; D is possibly TRBD1 (6 bases). V gave up 6 bases and J gave up 0 bases, with 16 bases separating them. This CDR3 has 16 residues. Germline-derived CDR1 and CDR2 are MNHEY and SVGEGT. DNA for the CDR3: TGTGCCAGCAGCTTATTGGGACAACTAAGCACAGATACGCAGTATTTT. Translated, it gives CASSLLGQLSTDTQYF.

This chain joins TRBV19 and TRBJ2-3; weak D call: TRBD2 (5 bases). CDR1 and CDR2 (germline): LNHDA, SQIVND (reference sequence). The CDR3 totals 13 residues. V lost 5 bases to trimming and J lost 5 bases, with 11 bases between them. CDR3: CASSVGLRDTQYF. The CDR3, as DNA: TGTGCCAGTAGTGTCGGACTCCGAGATACGCAGTATTTT.

The CDR3 spells CASSERFGEQFF. The DNA of the CDR3 is TGTGCCAGCAGTGAGCGGTTTGGTGAGCAGTTCTTC. This sequence joins TRBV6-4 and TRBJ2-1; D ambiguous. The CDR3 is 12 residues long. The germline V and J ends were trimmed by 3 bases and 9 bases, with 9 bases remaining between them. Looked up from germline, CDR1 is MRHNA and CDR2 is SNTAGT.

The rearrangement uses TRBV30 and TRBJ1-5; no clear D gene. Looked up from germline, CDR1 is GTSNPN and CDR2 is SVGIG (reference sequence). Deletions cut 4 bases from V and 6 bases from J, with 10 bases between. CDR3 size: 12 residues. CDR3 loop: CAWNGVGQPQHF. The CDR3 nucleotides are TGTGCCTGGAACGGGGTGGGTCAGCCCCAGCATTTT.

This clone was seen a handful of times. The chain employs TRBV10-2 and TRBJ1-2, with D hard to call. Trimming shortened V by 3 bases and J by 0 bases, and 8 bases separated the two germline ends. Germline-derived CDR1 and CDR2 are WSHSY and SAAADI. CDR3 length equals 14 residues. DNA for the CDR3: TGCGCCAGCAGTGACGGGGTAACTAACTATGGCTACACCTTC. Amino acid sequence: CASSDGVTNYGYTF.

This sequence joins TRBV5-1 and TRBJ2-7; 8 bases are a match to TRBD1. Germline CDR1 is SGHRS and CDR2 is YFSETQ. J was trimmed by 6 bases and V by 0 bases; bases with no gene match: 11. The CDR3 totals 16 residues. CDR3 DNA sequence: TGCGCCAGCAGCTTGGAGTCACCGGGACAGGCGTTCGAGCAGTACTTC. This translates into CASSLESPGQAFEQYF.

The rearrangement joins TRBV19 to TRBJ2-5; TRBD2 aligns across 8 bases. CDR1 and CDR2 from the germline V gene are LNHDA and SQIVND (reference sequence). Losses at the gene ends were 6 bases for V and 4 bases for J; bases not matched to a gene: 4. The CDR3 contains 13 residues. CDR3 bases: TGTGCCAGTAGACGAGGACTAGCAGAGACCCAGTACTTC. Translated: CASRRGLAETQYF.

The rearrangement joins TRBV19 to TRBJ2-3; TRBD1 matches at 9 bases. The CDR3 loop spans 15 amino acids. The V segment lost 7 bases and the J segment 2 bases; nucleotides outside the gene matches: 7. Germline V gene sequence: CDR1 LNHDA, CDR2 SQIVND (reference sequence). CDR3 loop: CASTSGTGITDTQYF. In nucleotides, the CDR3 is TGTGCCAGTACCTCCGGGACAGGGATCACAGATACGCAGTATTTT.

The rearrangement links TRBV12-3 or TRBV12-4 to TRBJ1-1; no firm D call. The length of the CDR3 is 13 residues. Trimming took off 7 bases at V and 11 bases at J, with 20 bases between the two ends. The CDR3 bases are TGTGCCAGCATATTAAACCCAGACTCTGGGGCTTTCTTT. Encoded protein: CASILNPDSGAFF.

This clone was observed a single time. V usage is TRBV6-2 or TRBV6-3 and J usage is TRBJ2-3; 9 bases are shared with TRBD2. The ends lost 2 bases at V and 6 bases at J; junction bases unmatched: 9. The CDR3 is 16 residues long. From germline, CDR1 is MNHEY and CDR2 SVGEGT. Here the CDR3 DNA reads TGTGCCAGCAGTTACGTATCTAGCGGGGTCGGGGATACGCAGTATTTT. It is translated as CASSYVSSGVGDTQYF.

V usage is TRBV6-5 and J usage is TRBJ2-6, with unresolved D. CDR1 and CDR2 (germline): MNHEY, SVGAGI. Trimming pared 5 bases from V and 0 bases from J, leaving 8 bases between. This CDR3 has 15 residues. The CDR3 nucleotides read TGTGCCAGCAGTCCCCAGGTCTCTGGGGCCAACGTCCTGACTTTC. Residues: CASSPQVSGANVLTF.